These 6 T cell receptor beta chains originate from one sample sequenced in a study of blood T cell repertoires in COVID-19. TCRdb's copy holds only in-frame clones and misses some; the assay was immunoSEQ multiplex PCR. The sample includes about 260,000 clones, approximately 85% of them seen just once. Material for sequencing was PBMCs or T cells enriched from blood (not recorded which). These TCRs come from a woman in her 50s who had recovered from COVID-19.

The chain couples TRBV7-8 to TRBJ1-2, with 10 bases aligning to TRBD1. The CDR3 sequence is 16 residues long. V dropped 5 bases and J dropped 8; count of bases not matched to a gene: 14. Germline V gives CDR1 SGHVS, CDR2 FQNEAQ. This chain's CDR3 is CASSAERTGGRVGYTF. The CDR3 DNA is TGTGCCAGCAGCGCCGAACGGACAGGGGGAAGAGTGGGCTACACCTTC.

In DNA, the CDR3 is TGTGCCAGCAGCTGGACAGGGAGCTCTGGGGCCAACGTCCTGACTTTC. As protein: CASSWTGSSGANVLTF. This rearrangement joins TRBV7-3 to TRBJ2-6; 8 bases match TRBD1. The germline V gene encodes CDR1 SGHTA and CDR2 FQGTGA. This CDR3 is built from 16 residues. V trimming: 4 bases; J trimming: 0 bases; junction bases outside the gene matches: 2.

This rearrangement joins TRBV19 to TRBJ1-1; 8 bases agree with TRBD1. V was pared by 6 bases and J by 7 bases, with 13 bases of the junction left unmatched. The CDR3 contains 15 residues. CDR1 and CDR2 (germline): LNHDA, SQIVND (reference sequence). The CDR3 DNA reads TGTGCCAGTAGGGATATTACAGGGGGTCGCGGTGAAGCTTTCTTT. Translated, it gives CASRDITGGRGEAFF.

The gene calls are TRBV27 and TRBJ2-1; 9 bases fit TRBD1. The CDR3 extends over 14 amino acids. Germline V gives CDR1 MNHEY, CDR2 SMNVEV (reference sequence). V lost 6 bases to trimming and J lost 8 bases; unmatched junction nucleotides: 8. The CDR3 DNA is TGTGCCAGCAGGGGCGGGACAGGGATCCATGAGCAGTTCTTC. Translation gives CASRGGTGIHEQFF.

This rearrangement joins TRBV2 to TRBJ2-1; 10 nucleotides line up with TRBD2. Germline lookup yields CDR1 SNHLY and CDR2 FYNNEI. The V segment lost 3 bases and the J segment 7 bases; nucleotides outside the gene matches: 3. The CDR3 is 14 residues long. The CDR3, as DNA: TGTGCCAGCAGTGACCCGGGACTAGCGAATGAGCAGTTCTTC. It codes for CASSDPGLANEQFF.

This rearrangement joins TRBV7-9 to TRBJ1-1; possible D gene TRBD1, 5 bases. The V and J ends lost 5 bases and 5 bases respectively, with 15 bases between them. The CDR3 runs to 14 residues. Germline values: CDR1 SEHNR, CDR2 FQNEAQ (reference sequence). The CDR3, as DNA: TGTGCCAGCAGCCCCGACAGTACTCTAACTGAAGCTTTCTTT. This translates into CASSPDSTLTEAFF.